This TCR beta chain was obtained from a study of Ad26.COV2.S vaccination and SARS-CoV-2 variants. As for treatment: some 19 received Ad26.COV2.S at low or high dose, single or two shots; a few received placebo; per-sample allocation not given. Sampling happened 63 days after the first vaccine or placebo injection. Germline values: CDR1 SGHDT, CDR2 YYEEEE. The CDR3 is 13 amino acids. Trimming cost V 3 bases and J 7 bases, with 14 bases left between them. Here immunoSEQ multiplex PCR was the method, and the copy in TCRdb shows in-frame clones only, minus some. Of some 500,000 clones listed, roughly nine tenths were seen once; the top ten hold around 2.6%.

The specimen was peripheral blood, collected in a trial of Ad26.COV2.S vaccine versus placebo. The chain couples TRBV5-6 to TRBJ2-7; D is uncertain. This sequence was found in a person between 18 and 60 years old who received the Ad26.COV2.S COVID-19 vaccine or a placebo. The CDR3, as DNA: TGTGCCAGCAGCTCCACGGCCGCTGGGGAGCAGTACGTC. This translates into CASSSTAAGEQYV.